A selection of T cell receptor beta chains follows, all from one sample in a study of OX40 agonist ivuxolimab in advanced cancers. The table came from immunoSEQ multiplex PCR; TCRdb's copy has only in-frame clones and leaves some out. The sample shows about 18,000 clones, roughly 77% of them seen only once. Sequencing used CD4+ or CD8+ T cells sorted from blood, obtained in a trial of the OX40 agonist ivuxolimab. The source of these receptors is an adult with an advanced solid tumor such as melanoma, head and neck, liver or kidney cancer. Both conserved end residues are part of each CDR3. D genes are given only for firm matches. Expanded clones get a size class; other rows say once, few or many, or leave the size out.

j_call clone_size d_call v_call cdr3_nt cdr3_aa
TRBJ1-2 . . TRBV29-1 TGCAGCGCCCCGGGGGCGGACGACTACACCTTC CSAPGADDYTF
TRBJ2-1 many . TRBV7-3 TGTGCCAGCAGCTTATACTACAATGAGCAGTTCTTC CASSLYYNEQFF
TRBJ2-5 . . TRBV27 TGTGCCAGCAGCTTTTGGGGCAGCAAAGAGACCCAGTACTTC CASSFWGSKETQYF
TRBJ2-7 . TRBD2 TRBV12-5 TGTGCTAGTGGTTTGGCGGGAGGGCGGAACGAGCAGTACTTC CASGLAGGRNEQYF
TRBJ2-6 . . TRBV19 TGTGCCAGTAGTACCACCCGAGGGGGGCCCATCTCTGGGGCCAACGTCCTGACTTTC CASSTTRGGPISGANVLTF
TRBJ2-1 . TRBD2 TRBV19 TGTGCCAGTAGCCCCGGGACTAGCGGGGCCAATGAGCAGTTCTTC CASSPGTSGANEQFF
TRBJ1-2 . . TRBV10-2 TGCGCCAGCAGTGGGACAACCAACTATGGCTACACCTTC CASSGTTNYGYTF
TRBJ2-2 many . TRBV7-8 TGTGCCAGCAGCCCTGGGGTCACCGGGGAGCTGTTTTTT CASSPGVTGELFF
TRBJ2-3 . TRBD1 TRBV5-6 TGTGCCAGCAGCGGCGGGACAGGGGGGGATACGCAGTATTTT CASSGGTGGDTQYF
TRBJ2-7 . . TRBV15 TGTGCCACCAGCGCCCGTGGGGAGGACTACGAGCAGTACTTC CATSARGEDYEQYF
TRBJ2-2 . TRBD2 TRBV6-1 TGTGCCAGCAGTTGGGGTAGCGGGGGGAGCGGGGAGCTGTTTTTT CASSWGSGGSGELFF
TRBJ1-5 . . TRBV4-1 TGCGCCAGCAGCCAAGTGATACAGAACAGCAATCAGCCCCAGCATTTT CASSQVIQNSNQPQHF
TRBJ2-1 . . TRBV5-6 TGTGCCAGCAGCCTGGCGGTCGAGCAGTTCTTC CASSLAVEQFF
TRBJ2-5 large TRBD1 TRBV5-6 TGTGCCAGCAGCTTGGGGCAGACAGGGTTGGAGACCCAGTACTTC CASSLGQTGLETQYF
TRBJ2-7 . TRBD1 TRBV19 TGTGCCAGTAGTCCCTACAGGGGGCCCTCCGAGCAGTACTTC CASSPYRGPSEQYF
TRBJ1-2 few TRBD1 TRBV7-3 TGTGCCAGCAGCAAGAAACGACAGGGAAACTATGGCTACACCTTC CASSKKRQGNYGYTF
TRBJ2-2 once TRBD2 TRBV6-4 TGTGCCAGCAGTGAATCGCGCGGGGGGGCCAGGACCGGGGAGCTGTTTTTT CASSESRGGARTGELFF
TRBJ1-5 . . TRBV15 TGTGCCACCAGCAGATCCTGGGACCTCAATCAGCCCCAGCATTTT CATSRSWDLNQPQHF
TRBJ2-7 once . TRBV28 TGTGCCAGCAGTTTGGGGACTCTCTATCTCGGGTCCTACGAGCAGTACTTC CASSLGTLYLGSYEQYF
TRBJ1-1 few . TRBV19 TGTGCCAGTAGTATAAATGCGAACACTGAAGCTTTCTTT CASSINANTEAFF
TRBJ2-7 few TRBD2 TRBV5-6 TGTGCCAGCAGCCCCCCCGCGGGACTAGCGGGGTACGAGCAGTACTTC CASSPPAGLAGYEQYF
TRBJ2-1 . . TRBV27 TGTGCCAGCCGGGACTCCAGCTCCTACAATGAGCAGTTCTTC CASRDSSSYNEQFF
TRBJ1-5 . . TRBV30 TGTGCCTGGGGGAGTCCTTATAGCAATCAGCCCCAGCATTTT CAWGSPYSNQPQHF
TRBJ2-6 once . TRBV5-8 TGTGCCAGCAGCTTGGACAGCTCTGGGGCCAACGTCCTGACTTTC CASSLDSSGANVLTF
TRBJ1-6 few . TRBV9 TGTGCCAGCAGCGTAGAAGGGAGTAATTCACCCCTCCACTTT CASSVEGSNSPLHF
TRBJ2-2 . . TRBV5-1 TGCGCCAGCTTCGAAAGGGGTGGAACCGGGGAGCTGTTTTTT CASFERGGTGELFF
TRBJ2-1 . TRBD2 TRBV27 TGTGCCAGCAGTCTACGGACTAGCGGGGGGATCAATGAGCAGTTCTTC CASSLRTSGGINEQFF
TRBJ2-7 . TRBD2 TRBV29-1 TGCAGCGTGGAGACTAGCGGGAGCTCCTACGAGCAGTACTTC CSVETSGSSYEQYF
TRBJ2-5 . . TRBV28 TGTGCCAGCAGTTTCGTGGGGGGTCAAGAGACCCAGTACTTC CASSFVGGQETQYF
TRBJ1-1 . . TRBV11-2 TGTGCCAGCAGCTTAGTACCGGGGGCAGCCGCTGAAGCTTTCTTT CASSLVPGAAAEAFF
TRBJ1-3 . . TRBV6-5 TGTGCCAGCAGTTTAACTACAGGGATCTCTGGAAACACCATATATTTT CASSLTTGISGNTIYF
TRBJ2-1 . . TRBV19 TGTGCCAGTAGTCCCCCGGGGAGATACAATGAGCAGTTCTTC CASSPPGRYNEQFF
TRBJ2-7 . . TRBV27 TGTGCCAGCAGTCCCCCCACAGGACTTGGTAAGCAGTACTTC CASSPPTGLGKQYF
TRBJ2-5 . . TRBV30 TGTGCCTGGAGTGTTGCAGGGGATGGAGAGACCCAGTACTTC CAWSVAGDGETQYF
TRBJ1-1 . . TRBV19 TGTGCCAGTAGTCCCGCTGTGGGAGACACTGAAGCTTTCTTT CASSPAVGDTEAFF
TRBJ2-7 . . TRBV5-5 TGTGCCAGCAGCTTGGGTCAGAACCCCTCCTACGAGCAGTACTTC CASSLGQNPSYEQYF
TRBJ1-5 few . TRBV2 TGTGCCACCGCTATAGGGGCGCGGGGGCAGCCCCAGCATTTT CATAIGARGQPQHF
TRBJ1-1 many . TRBV4-1 TGCGCCAGCAGCCTGAATCCTGCGGGTGGTGGCACTGAAGCTTTCTTT CASSLNPAGGGTEAFF
TRBJ2-4 few TRBD1 TRBV7-8 TGTGCCAGCAGCTTAGCAGGGACAGGGAAGGCGAGCATTCAGTACTTC CASSLAGTGKASIQYF
TRBJ2-4 . . TRBV9 TGTGCCAGCAGCCCCTTCGGGGACATTCAGTACTTC CASSPFGDIQYF
TRBJ2-7 once TRBD1 TRBV7-9 TGTGCCAGCAGTCCCGTTGGGGACAGGGGTACCTACGAGCAGTACTTC CASSPVGDRGTYEQYF